These 31 T cell receptor beta chains were sequenced from one sample in a study of blood T cell repertoires in COVID-19. The protocol was immunoSEQ multiplex PCR, while the TCRdb copy is restricted to in-frame clones and leaves out a portion. The sample holds fewer than 350,000 clones, roughly 87% seen once. Sample: PBMCs or T cells enriched from blood (not recorded which). These receptors all stem from a woman aged 25 to 39 who had recovered from COVID-19.

This chain joins TRBV6-6 and TRBJ1-5; D remains unclear. V was trimmed by 6 bases and J by 6 bases, leaving 12 bases between them. The CDR3 length is 13 residues. CDR1 and CDR2 from the germline V gene are MNHNY and SVGAGI (reference sequence). CDR3 residues: CASRLHGGQPQHF. The CDR3, as DNA: TGTGCCAGCAGACTCCACGGCGGTCAGCCCCAGCATTTT.

The chain links TRBV27 to TRBJ1-3, with 10 nucleotides matching TRBD1. The J segment lost 2 bases and the V segment lost 6 bases, leaving 4 bases of the junction unmatched. Germline CDR1 reads MNHEY; CDR2 reads SMNVEV (reference sequence). The CDR3 is 15 amino acids. CDR3 region: CASRGQGSPGNTIYF. The CDR3 region has the DNA TGTGCCAGCAGGGGACAGGGGAGTCCTGGAAACACCATATATTTT.

This clone was seen a single time. The chain employs TRBV11-1 and TRBJ2-7, with a possible D match to TRBD1 (6 bases). V was shortened by 7 bases and J by 3 bases, with 19 bases between the two germline ends. Germline V gene data show CDR1 as SGHAT and CDR2 as FQDESV (reference sequence). This CDR3 comprises 15 residues. CDR3 in DNA: TGTGCCAGCAAACCCATCCTGAAGGGGGACTACGAGCAGTACTTC. This codes for CASKPILKGDYEQYF.

The chain links TRBV20-1 to TRBJ2-1, with 12 bases fitting TRBD2. V lost 3 bases and J lost 2; bases outside the gene matches: 8. The CDR3 is 17 residues long. Per the germline V gene, CDR1 is DFQATT and CDR2 is SNEGSKA (reference sequence). Written as DNA, the CDR3 is TGCAGTGCTAGTCCCCTAGCGGGAGGGATCCCCTACAATGAGCAGTTCTTC. This encodes CSASPLAGGIPYNEQFF.

The chain couples TRBV9 to TRBJ2-5; D perhaps matches TRBD2 (5 bases). The CDR3 extends over 15 amino acids. The germline V gene has CDR1 SGDLS and CDR2 YYNGEE. Trimming pared 0 bases from V and 5 bases from J, leaving 14 bases between. The CDR3 sequence: CASSVVASRGETQYF. The CDR3 DNA follows: TGTGCCAGCAGCGTAGTAGCTAGCCGTGGGGAGACCCAGTACTTC.

V and J are TRBV25-1 and TRBJ2-5; no clear D gene. Trimming pared 0 bases from V and 4 bases from J, leaving 9 bases between. Per germline, CDR1 MGHDK and CDR2 SYGVNS. This CDR3 has 14 amino acids. The CDR3 sequence: CASSEYGGPETQYF. In nucleotides, the CDR3 is TGTGCCAGCAGTGAATACGGCGGCCCAGAGACCCAGTACTTC.

This chain uses TRBV27 with TRBJ2-1; D is ambiguous. This CDR3 is 12 amino acids long. Germline CDR1 and CDR2: MNHEY and SMNVEV (reference sequence). V was trimmed by 5 bases and J by 5 bases, leaving 7 bases between them. The CDR3 reads CASSASDNEQFF. CDR3 bases: TGTGCCAGCAGTGCGTCCGACAATGAGCAGTTCTTC.

This clone showed up just once. This chain links TRBV28 with TRBJ2-1; 7 bases align to TRBD2. The V segment lost 3 bases and the J segment 8 bases; nucleotides outside the gene matches: 13. In germline, CDR1 is MDHEN, CDR2 SYDVKM. The CDR3 is 16 amino acids. For the CDR3, the DNA is TGTGCCAGCAGTTTGGGCCAGCGGGATCTCTTCCATGAGCAGTTCTTC. Protein sequence: CASSLGQRDLFHEQFF.

This clone was seen a single time. The V and J genes are TRBV27 and TRBJ1-6; TRBD1 matches at 9 bases. The CDR3 has 19 residues. J gave up 13 bases and V 4 bases, and 23 bases lay outside the gene matches. Per the germline V gene, CDR1 is MNHEY and CDR2 is SMNVEV (reference sequence). CDR3 residues: CASSSLALHSDRGDIPLHF. The CDR3 nucleotides are TGTGCCAGCAGTTCTCTCGCACTCCACTCGGACAGGGGCGATATCCCCCTCCACTTT.

The chain combines TRBV5-1 with TRBJ2-6, with D possibly being TRBD1 (6 bases). Per germline, CDR1 SGHRS and CDR2 YFSETQ. Trimming pared 3 bases from V and 4 bases from J, leaving 11 bases between. The CDR3 has 15 residues. The CDR3, as DNA: TGCGCCAGCAGCTCACAGGGATCCGGGGCCAACGTCCTGACTTTC. Protein sequence: CASSSQGSGANVLTF.

The genes are TRBV9 and TRBJ1-6, with TRBD1 matching over 9 bases. Trimming took 3 bases from V and 7 from J; bases not matched to a gene: 5. The CDR3 consists of 15 residues. CDR1 and CDR2 from the germline V gene are SGDLS and YYNGEE. The CDR3 region has the DNA TGTGCCAGCAGCGGGGGGGACAGGGAAAATTCACCCCTCCACTTT. Protein sequence: CASSGGDRENSPLHF.

The chain carries TRBV30 and TRBJ2-1, with TRBD1 as a possible D gene (5 bases). The germline V gene has CDR1 GTSNPN and CDR2 SVGIG (reference sequence). The CDR3 totals 13 residues. V lost 4 bases, J lost 6 bases, and 13 bases lay in between. CDR3 loop: CAWNYDRINEQFF. The CDR3 DNA reads TGTGCCTGGAACTATGACAGAATCAATGAGCAGTTCTTC.

The DNA for the CDR3 is TGTGCCAGCAGCCGATTAGCGGGAGGGAGCCCAGATACGCAGTATTTT. Amino acids: CASSRLAGGSPDTQYF. V gene TRBV3-1 (or the pseudogene TRBV3-2) combines with J gene TRBJ2-3; 11 nucleotides line up with TRBD2. There are 16 residues in the CDR3. V shed 4 bases, J shed 4 bases, and the junction held 7 bases outside the gene matches. Germline-derived CDR1 and CDR2 are LGHDT and YNNKEL (reference sequence).

This chain joins TRBV2 and TRBJ2-7; 7 nucleotides match TRBD2. V shed 7 bases and J 2 bases; nucleotides not matched to a gene: 2. This CDR3 region has 12 residues. The germline CDR1 and CDR2 sequences are SNHLY and FYNNEI. The CDR3 DNA follows: TGTGCCAGCAAAGGACTAGCCTACGAGCAGTACTTC. It is translated as CASKGLAYEQYF. The entire variable domain, with the rest obtained from reference TRBV2 and TRBJ2-7, is as follows: EPEVTQTPSHQVTQMGQEVILRCVPISNHLYFYWYRQILGQKVEFLVSFYNNEISEKSEIFDDQFSVERPDGSNFTLKIRSTKLEDSAMYFCASKGLAYEQYFGPGTRLTVT.

This clone was recorded a few times. The chain has TRBV28 and TRBJ1-5, with D uncertain. Trimming left V 4 bases short and J 2 bases short, with 15 bases between. Germline CDR1 MDHEN, CDR2 SYDVKM. The CDR3 sequence is 16 residues long. The CDR3, as DNA: TGTGCCAGCAGTTGGGAGGTAGGGAGCGGCAATCAGCCCCAGCATTTT. Translation gives CASSWEVGSGNQPQHF.

The chain joins TRBV10-3 to TRBJ2-5; TRBD1 matches at 7 bases. The CDR3 covers 15 residues. Germline V CDR1 and CDR2: ENHRY, SYGVKD. V lost 4 bases and J lost 4; bases outside the gene matches: 9. Here the CDR3 reads CAISGNQGVGETQYF. For the CDR3, the DNA is TGTGCCATCAGTGGAAACCAGGGGGTTGGAGAGACCCAGTACTTC.

This clone has only one observation. The chain couples TRBV18 to TRBJ1-6; unclear D gene. The V end was cut by 2 bases, the J end by 2 bases, with 10 bases between. The CDR3 spans 16 residues. Germline CDR1 is KGHSH and CDR2 is LQKENI. CDR3 in DNA: TGTGCCAGCTCACCAACAACAACCCCCTATAATTCACCCCTCCACTTT. It specifies CASSPTTTPYNSPLHF.

The chain joins TRBV27 to TRBJ2-3, with D possibly TRBD2 on 5 matching bases. This CDR3 comprises 16 residues. Looked up from germline, CDR1 is MNHEY and CDR2 is SMNVEV (reference sequence). V was cut by 6 bases and J by 2 bases, with 18 bases left in between. The CDR3 nucleotides are TGTGCCAGCAGGACCTATGTAAACGGGGACACAGATACGCAGTATTTT. This translates into CASRTYVNGDTDTQYF.

In this sample, this clone turned up a few times. The chain has TRBV24-1 and TRBJ2-1; 13 nucleotides line up with TRBD2. Germline V lookup: CDR1 KGHDR, CDR2 SFDVKD. The CDR3 consists of 19 residues. The ends lost 3 bases at V and 7 bases at J; junction bases unmatched: 14. CDR3 in amino acids: CATSDPAPRTSGGLNEQFF. CDR3 nucleotide sequence: TGTGCCACCAGTGATCCTGCTCCGAGGACTAGCGGGGGCCTTAATGAGCAGTTCTTC.

The gene calls are TRBV28 and TRBJ1-3, with D possibly TRBD1 on 5 matching bases. The V and J ends lost 1 base and 2 bases respectively, with 12 bases between them. Per the germline V gene, CDR1 is MDHEN and CDR2 is SYDVKM. This CDR3 contains 16 residues. CDR3 residues: CASSLLGLGAGNTIYF. CDR3 nucleotide sequence: TGTGCCAGCAGTTTATTAGGATTAGGGGCTGGAAACACCATATATTTT.

The chain uses TRBV20-1 and TRBJ2-3, with TRBD2 matching 16 bases. After removal of 3 bases from V and 11 bases from J, the junction contained 5 bases not matched to a gene. This CDR3 contains 14 residues. CDR1 is DFQATT and CDR2 is SNEGSKA in the germline V gene (reference sequence). CDR3 DNA: TGCAGTGCTAGTCAAGGGACTAGCGGGAGGGGGCAGTATTTT. Translated: CSASQGTSGRGQYF.

V gene TRBV19 combines with J gene TRBJ1-6; 8 bases are shared with TRBD1. Trimming at V came to 5 bases and at J to 9 bases, leaving 9 bases not matched to a gene. Germline CDR1 reads LNHDA; CDR2 reads SQIVND (reference sequence). The CDR3 is made up of 15 amino acids. Here the CDR3 DNA reads TGTGCCAGTAGTTTCAGGGGGCAAATGGTTTCACCCCTCCACTTT. Amino acids: CASSFRGQMVSPLHF.

The V gene is TRBV4-2, the J gene TRBJ2-1; tentatively, D is TRBD1 (5 bases). This CDR3 has 19 amino acids. The V gene lost 0 bases and the J gene lost 4 bases, with 22 bases spanning the gap. The germline V gene encodes CDR1 LGHNA and CDR2 YNFKEQ. The chain's CDR3 is CASSQDWALDIIGYNEQFF. The CDR3 nucleotides read TGTGCCAGCAGCCAAGATTGGGCATTGGACATAATAGGATACAATGAGCAGTTCTTC.

The rearrangement links TRBV2 to TRBJ2-3; maybe TRBD2 (6 bases). The CDR3 sequence is 12 residues long. Looked up from germline, CDR1 is SNHLY and CDR2 is FYNNEI. V gave up 6 bases and J gave up 6 bases, with 10 bases separating them. The CDR3 DNA reads as TGTGCCAGCAGGGGGAGGAGGGATACGCAGTATTTT. This codes for CASRGRRDTQYF.

V is TRBV7-2 and J is TRBJ1-5; D is possibly TRBD1 (6 bases). Germline assignment: CDR1 SGHTA and CDR2 FQGNSA. The CDR3 runs 17 residues. The ends were cut back, 0 bases at V and 7 bases at J, with 19 bases in the middle. CDR3 in amino acids: CASSLALGAQGGQPQHF. The CDR3 bases are TGTGCCAGCAGCTTAGCGCTGGGGGCACAGGGTGGCCAGCCCCAGCATTTT. The full variable domain, in which reference TRBV7-2 and TRBJ1-5 provide the parts outside the CDR3, is GAGVSQSPSNKVTEKGKDVELRCDPISGHTALYWYRQSLGQGLEFLIYFQGNSAPDKSGLPSDRFSAERTGGSVSTLTIQRTQQEDSAVYLCASSLALGAQGGQPQHFGDGTRLSIL.

The chain is built from TRBV27 and TRBJ1-2, with TRBD1 as a possible D gene (6 bases). The CDR3 contains 16 residues. Germline-derived CDR1 and CDR2 are MNHEY and SMNVEV (reference sequence). V gave up 6 bases and J gave up 2 bases, with 19 bases separating them. This CDR3 is CASSRAGAGLNYGYTF. CDR3 sequence (DNA): TGTGCCAGCAGCAGGGCGGGGGCCGGACTCAACTATGGCTACACCTTC.

The chain links TRBV5-1 to TRBJ2-3, with TRBD1 as a possible D gene (5 bases). The CDR3 is made up of 15 amino acids. The germline V and J ends were trimmed by 3 bases and 0 bases, with 11 bases remaining between them. Germline V gives CDR1 SGHRS, CDR2 YFSETQ. The CDR3 DNA reads TGCGCCAGCAGCTCAGGACAACTTAGCACAGATACGCAGTATTTT. The encoded protein is CASSSGQLSTDTQYF.

The J gene is TRBJ2-7, the V gene TRBV7-6; 7 bases match TRBD1. Germline assignment: CDR1 SGHVS and CDR2 FNYEAQ. This CDR3 contains 15 residues. V was clipped by 0 bases and J by 4 bases; unmatched bases: 6. CDR3 sequence reads: CASSLAPGTVYEQYF. The CDR3 DNA sequence: TGTGCCAGCAGCTTAGCTCCCGGGACAGTTTACGAGCAGTACTTC.

The V and J genes are TRBV28 and TRBJ1-6, with 8 bases matching TRBD1. The CDR3 spans 19 residues. J gave up 4 bases and V 7 bases, and 18 bases lay outside the gene matches. Germline CDR1 reads MDHEN; CDR2 reads SYDVKM. This CDR3 reads CASTVFTGGLLTYNSPLHF. The CDR3 bases are TGTGCCAGCACGGTCTTCACAGGGGGACTCCTGACTTATAATTCACCCCTCCACTTT. The full variable domain, its missing parts supplied by reference TRBV28 and TRBJ1-6, is DVKVTQSSRYLVKRTGEKVFLECVQDMDHENMFWYRQDPGLGLRLIYFSYDVKMKEKGDIPEGYSVSREKKERFSLILESASTNQTSMYLCASTVFTGGLLTYNSPLHFGNGTRLTVT.

The chain carries TRBV1 and TRBJ1-5; the table's D call of TRBD1 was not tested on the DNA. TRBV1 is given as a pseudogene. The CDR3 has 17 residues. This chain's CDR3 is CTSSRIQGAGSNQPQHF. In nucleotides, the CDR3 is TGCACCAGCAGCCGCATACAGGGGGCGGGAAGCAATCAGCCCCAGCATTTT.

The V gene is TRBV2, the J gene TRBJ2-7; TRBD1 agrees at 12 bases. Germline CDR1 is SNHLY and CDR2 is FYNNEI. The J segment lost 7 bases and the V segment lost 8 bases, leaving 6 bases of the junction unmatched. CDR3 size: 13 residues. In DNA form, the CDR3 reads TGTGCCAGCGGGGGACAGGGGGCGCAGGAGCAGTACTTC. Protein product: CASGGQGAQEQYF.